The rows below give T cell receptor beta chains drawn from one sample of a study of CD8 T cells in ankylosing spondylitis. One entry per CDR3 protein, called by TCRdb with MiXCR from the 5' RACE reads. The sample has 200,000 to 300,000 distinct CDR3 sequences, around 7.8% seen once; the top ten hold around 6.8%. Source material: blood, either unsorted or a sorted T cell fraction (not recorded which). These receptors came from a male donor with ankylosing spondylitis or in good health (not recorded which). The CDR3 runs from the conserved cysteine through the conserved F or W. Each record gives: V gene, J gene, clone size, D gene, CDR3 protein, CDR3 DNA. D genes are given only for firm matches. Expanded clones get a size class; other rows say once, few or many, or leave the size out.

>TRBV6-2/TRBV6-3|TRBJ1-5|many|NA
CASSYQPGESNQPQHF
TGTGCCAGCAGTTACCAACCAGGGGAAAGCAATCAGCCCCAGCATTTT
>TRBV18|TRBJ2-1|NA|TRBD1
CASSPGTAEVFF
TGTGCCAGCTCACCAGGGACAGCAGAAGTTTTCTTC
>TRBV5-5|TRBJ1-1|few|NA
CASSFIPRGNTEAFF
TGTGCCAGCAGCTTTATACCCAGGGGGAACACTGAAGCTTTCTTT
>TRBV30|TRBJ1-1|few|NA
CAWYYRATEAFF
TGTGCCTGGTACTACAGGGCCACTGAAGCTTTCTTT
>TRBV3-1|TRBJ2-1|many|NA
CASSPFGGGSYNEQFF
TGTGCCAGCAGCCCATTCGGAGGAGGCTCCTACAATGAGCAGTTCTTC
>TRBV20-1|TRBJ2-1|NA|NA
CSGWGTYNEQFF
TGCAGTGGTTGGGGCACCTACAATGAGCAGTTCTTC
>TRBV6-2/TRBV6-3|TRBJ2-5|NA|TRBD2
CASSVTSGESGETQYF
TGTGCCAGCAGCGTGACTAGCGGGGAGTCGGGGGAGACCCAGTACTTC
>TRBV10-2|TRBJ2-6|few|NA
CASTREGTGANVLTF
TGCGCCAGCACCCGAGAAGGGACTGGGGCCAACGTCCTGACTTTC
>TRBV19|TRBJ1-4|many|NA
CASSLGRGNEKLFF
TGTGCCAGTAGCCTGGGGCGAGGTAATGAAAAACTGTTTTTT
>TRBV7-2|TRBJ2-3|few|TRBD2
CASSPGTSASTDTQYF
TGTGCCAGCAGCCCCGGGACTAGCGCTAGCACAGATACGCAGTATTTT
>TRBV4-3|TRBJ2-7|NA|TRBD1
CASSPGQGLYEQYF
TGCGCCAGCAGCCCGGGACAGGGTCTCTACGAGCAGTACTTC
>TRBV3-1|TRBJ2-5|NA|TRBD1
CASSNRQGETQYF
TGTGCCAGCAGCAATAGACAGGGCGAGACCCAGTACTTC
>TRBV6-2/TRBV6-3|TRBJ2-1|many|NA
CASGGRLDGTYNEQFF
TGTGCCAGTGGGGGGCGGCTAGACGGGACCTACAATGAGCAGTTCTTC
>TRBV11-3|TRBJ2-3|NA|TRBD1
CASSPNRGPNADTQYF
TGTGCCAGCAGCCCTAACAGGGGGCCTAACGCAGATACGCAGTATTTT
>TRBV11-1|TRBJ2-7|many|NA
CASSLGGQVYEQYF
TGTGCCAGCAGCTTAGGAGGGCAGGTCTACGAGCAGTACTTC
>TRBV5-1|TRBJ2-3|few|TRBD2
CASSLEGREMTDTQYF
TGCGCCAGCAGCTTGGAGGGGCGGGAGATGACAGATACGCAGTATTTT
>TRBV30|TRBJ2-2|many|NA
CAWSVYTGELFF
TGTGCCTGGAGTGTCTACACCGGGGAGCTGTTTTTT
>TRBV6-2/TRBV6-3|TRBJ2-7|many|NA
CASSYSLRSTYEQYF
TGTGCCAGCAGTTACTCGCTCCGGAGCACCTACGAGCAGTACTTC
>TRBV5-5|TRBJ2-2|many|NA
CASSYSGIINTGELFF
TGTGCCAGCAGCTACTCAGGGATTATTAACACCGGGGAGCTGTTTTTT
>TRBV4-1|TRBJ1-2|many|NA
CASSQTQDGGNYGYTF
TGCGCCAGCAGCCAGACACAGGACGGTGGAAACTATGGCTACACCTTC
>TRBV10-3|TRBJ2-5|few|TRBD1
CAISQGQGGSQETQYF
TGTGCCATCAGCCAAGGACAGGGGGGATCGCAAGAGACCCAGTACTTC
>TRBV20-1|TRBJ2-7|many|TRBD2
CSALVGGLASYEQYF
TGCAGTGCCCTCGTGGGGGGACTAGCCTCCTACGAGCAGTACTTC
>TRBV7-9|TRBJ2-4|NA|NA
CASSETALAKNIQYF
TGTGCCAGCAGCGAGACAGCACTAGCCAAAAACATTCAGTACTTC
>TRBV5-6|TRBJ1-2|few|NA
CASSLFDGSNYGYTF
TGTGCCAGCAGCCTTTTTGACGGTTCTAACTATGGCTACACCTTC
>TRBV5-4|TRBJ2-5|many|NA
CASSLGRGVMETQYF
TGTGCCAGCAGCTTGGGGAGGGGGGTAATGGAGACCCAGTACTTC
>TRBV5-1|TRBJ1-6|many|NA
CASSLATAYGPLHF
TGCGCCAGCAGCTTGGCCACAGCCTACGGTCCCCTCCACTTT
>TRBV6-5|TRBJ2-7|NA|NA
CASSYVVSGYEQYF
TGTGCCAGCAGTTACGTGGTGAGTGGGTACGAGCAGTACTTC
>TRBV11-2|TRBJ2-3|many|NA
CASSLISGADTQYF
TGTGCCAGCAGCTTAATATCGGGGGCAGATACGCAGTATTTT
>TRBV10-3|TRBJ2-3|few|NA
CAISMNRDDTQYF
TGTGCCATCAGTATGAACCGGGACGATACGCAGTATTTT
>TRBV15|TRBJ2-2|many|TRBD1
CATSRRTGNTGELFF
TGTGCCACCAGCAGACGGACAGGGAACACCGGGGAGCTGTTTTTT
>TRBV7-2|TRBJ2-1|many|TRBD2
CASSLTAGVYNEQFF
TGTGCCAGCAGCTTAACAGCGGGGGTCTACAATGAGCAGTTCTTC
>TRBV10-3|TRBJ2-7|many|TRBD1
CAINDRAMSSYEQYF
TGTGCCATCAACGACAGGGCAATGAGCTCCTACGAGCAGTACTTC
>TRBV5-1|TRBJ1-6|many|NA
CASSLGDPISSYNSPLHF
TGCGCCAGCAGCTTGGGGGACCCCATATCTTCCTATAATTCACCCCTCCACTTT
>TRBV12-3/TRBV12-4|TRBJ1-1|many|TRBD1
CASNLGQANTEAFF
TGTGCCAGCAATTTGGGACAGGCGAACACTGAAGCTTTCTTT
>TRBV7-9|TRBJ2-3|many|NA
CASSLVRGPSTDTQYF
TGTGCCAGCAGCTTAGTTAGAGGACCCAGCACAGATACGCAGTATTTT
>TRBV7-2|TRBJ1-5|NA|NA
CASSQDQNQPHHF
TGTGCCAGCAGCCAAGACCAGAACCAGCCCCACCATTTT
>TRBV6-1|TRBJ2-2|many|NA
CASSTQGQAGELFF
TGTGCCAGCAGTACCCAAGGCCAGGCCGGGGAGCTGTTTTTT
>TRBV12-3/TRBV12-4|TRBJ1-1|few|NA
CASSLSGRGLAFF
TGTGCCAGCAGTTTATCCGGCAGGGGATTAGCTTTCTTT
>TRBV2|TRBJ2-3|many|TRBD2
CASRDTSGTSHTQYF
TGTGCCAGCAGAGATACTAGCGGGACCAGCCATACGCAGTATTTT
>TRBV28|TRBJ2-1|few|NA
CASSLTRMGQFF
TGTGCCAGCAGTTTGACTAGGATGGGGCAGTTCTTC
>TRBV5-1|TRBJ2-7|few|TRBD1
CASSFDRGDYEQYF
TGCGCCAGCAGCTTCGACAGGGGAGACTACGAGCAGTACTTC
>TRBV6-1|TRBJ1-5|many|TRBD1
CASSKGGRGRLYSNQPQHF
TGTGCCAGCAGTAAGGGGGGCAGGGGGCGCCTTTATAGCAATCAGCCCCAGCATTTT
>TRBV20-1|TRBJ2-1|few|TRBD2
CSAPTETSDSSGAYNEQFF
TGCAGTGCCCCGACAGAGACTAGCGACTCGAGCGGCGCCTACAATGAGCAGTTCTTC
>TRBV6-5|TRBJ1-1|few|NA
CASSYPRGVGVNTEAFF
TGTGCCAGCAGTTACCCTCGGGGTGTAGGGGTGAACACTGAAGCTTTCTTT
>TRBV20-1|TRBJ1-2|NA|NA
CSANENGGDGYTF
TGCAGTGCCAACGAAAACGGGGGAGATGGCTACACCTTC
>TRBV5-5|TRBJ2-3|many|NA
CASSWGAWDEQYF
TGTGCCAGCAGCTGGGGAGCGTGGGATGAGCAGTATTTT
>TRBV3-1|TRBJ2-7|NA|NA
CASSIQGAASGESSYEQYF
TGTGCCTCCTCCATCCAGGGGGCGGCTAGCGGGGAAAGCTCCTACGAGCAGTACTTC
>TRBV18|TRBJ2-1|many|NA
CASSPLQGEQFF
TGTGCCAGCTCACCACTCCAGGGTGAGCAGTTCTTC
>TRBV20-1|TRBJ1-1|many|NA
CSARPRKSLNTEAFF
TGCAGTGCTCGCCCCAGGAAATCCTTGAACACTGAAGCTTTCTTT
>TRBV5-1|TRBJ2-7|few|NA
CASSLLPGATYEQYF
TGCGCCAGCAGCTTGTTGCCGGGGGCGACGTACGAGCAGTACTTC
>TRBV6-2/TRBV6-3|TRBJ2-7|many|NA
CASSSLTQAREEQYF
TGTGCCAGCAGTTCCCTTACGCAGGCTAGGGAGGAGCAGTACTTC
>TRBV7-2|TRBJ2-4|many|NA
CASTKSKNIQYF
TGTGCCAGCACCAAGAGCAAAAACATTCAGTACTTC
>TRBV6-1|TRBJ1-3|many|NA
CASRPARGDSGNTIYF
TGTGCCAGCAGACCCGCGCGGGGCGACTCTGGAAACACCATATATTTT
>TRBV2|TRBJ2-2|many|TRBD1
CASTGQVNTGELFF
TGTGCCAGCACCGGACAGGTGAACACCGGGGAGCTGTTTTTT
>TRBV11-2|TRBJ2-2|NA|NA
CASSLDGIITGELFF
TGTGCCAGCAGCTTAGATGGGATAATCACCGGGGAGCTGTTTTTT
>TRBV4-3|TRBJ1-5|many|NA
CASSQEWGVNQPQHF
TGCGCCAGCAGCCAAGAGTGGGGAGTCAATCAGCCCCAGCATTTT
>TRBV5-1|TRBJ2-5|many|NA
CASRKGTQYF
TGCGCCAGCAGAAAGGGAACCCAGTACTTC
>TRBV20-1|TRBJ1-1|NA|NA
CSARWSGRDTEAFF
TGCAGTGCTAGGTGGTCAGGGAGAGACACTGAAGCTTTCTTT
>TRBV7-2|TRBJ1-6|few|NA
CASSLESTGSGSPLHF
TGTGCCAGCAGCTTAGAGTCTACAGGATCAGGGTCACCCCTCCACTTT
>TRBV6-1|TRBJ2-2|NA|NA
CASSKGTLGAGELFF
TGTGCCAGCAGTAAAGGGACCCTTGGGGCCGGGGAGCTGTTTTTT